This paragraph reports one TCR beta chain. Libraries were prepared by immunoSEQ multiplex PCR; TCRdb keeps only in-frame clonotypes and omits some of them. The repertoire includes about 180,000 clones, over 70% of them detected once, and under 15% sits in the top ten. These data come from a study of blood T cell repertoires in COVID-19. On the study more broadly: Some COVID-19 samples were acute and others convalescent; all came from the United States, Italy and Spain.

The cohort comprised adults aged 18 to 89 years residing in some 24 US areas. In the 2 weeks before study entry, exposed participants met a COVID-19 case, which was PCR-confirmed or clinician-diagnosed. Trimming pared 6 bases from V and 0 bases from J, leaving 9 bases between. The CDR3 length is 14 residues. CDR1 and CDR2 (germline): MDHEN, SYDVKM. V is TRBV28 and J is TRBJ1-3; D uncertain. Sequenced input: PBMCs or T cells enriched from blood (not recorded which). The sequence came from a man aged 55 to 70 who had been exposed to COVID-19. CDR3 loop: CASRQTGSGNTIYF. In nucleotides, the CDR3 is TGTGCCAGCAGGCAGACTGGCTCTGGAAACACCATATATTTT.